Following are 5 T cell receptor beta chains from one sample sequenced in a study of blood T cell repertoires in COVID-19. The assay was immunoSEQ multiplex PCR, and TCRdb's table has in-frame clones only and misses some. The sample includes 150,000 to 200,000 clones, approximately 82% of them seen just once. Sample: PBMCs or T cells enriched from blood (not recorded which). Receptor source: a woman aged 45-60 years who had recovered from COVID-19.

This chain connects TRBV7-2 to TRBJ2-5; D unresolved. V was trimmed by 4 bases and J by 4 bases, leaving 16 bases between them. CDR1 and CDR2 (germline): SGHTA, FQGNSA. There are 15 residues in the CDR3. The CDR3 reads CASSYRGGAVETQYF. CDR3 coding DNA: TGTGCCAGCAGCTACCGTGGCGGAGCAGTAGAGACCCAGTACTTC.

The V call is TRBV19, the J call TRBJ1-4, with D possibly TRBD1 on 6 matching bases. V dropped 3 bases and J dropped 0 bases, with 11 bases sitting between them. CDR3 length equals 16 residues. Germline CDR1 and CDR2: LNHDA and SQIVND (reference sequence). The CDR3 loop is CASSIANRATNEKLFF. For the CDR3, the DNA is TGTGCCAGTAGTATTGCGAACAGGGCAACTAATGAAAAACTGTTTTTT.

DNA for the CDR3: TGCGCCAGCAGCTTGGGACCGGGACAGGGCGTAGAGACCCAGTACTTC. Its protein is CASSLGPGQGVETQYF. This chain uses TRBV5-1 with TRBJ2-5; 9 nucleotides align to TRBD1. CDR1 and CDR2 from the germline V gene are SGHRS and YFSETQ. The CDR3 has 16 residues. With V trimmed by 0 bases and J by 4 bases, 7 bases remained unmatched.

This rearrangement joins TRBV5-5 to TRBJ2-1; a possible D gene is TRBD1 (5 bases). With 0 bases removed from V and 5 bases from J, the gap between germline ends came to 15 bases. Germline V gene data show CDR1 as SGHKS and CDR2 as YYEKEE (reference sequence). This CDR3 comprises 16 residues. CDR3 residues: CASSLGGYGRDNEQFF. The CDR3 coding sequence is TGTGCCAGCAGCTTGGGGGGCTATGGGCGCGACAATGAGCAGTTCTTC.

This chain uses TRBV9 with TRBJ1-2; no clear D. V was cut by 0 bases and J by 5 bases, with 14 bases left in between. The CDR3 totals 15 residues. CDR1 SGDLS and CDR2 YYNGEE come from the germline V gene. This CDR3 is CASSVVRVSRYGYTF. As DNA, the CDR3 is TGTGCCAGCAGCGTAGTTCGCGTCTCCCGATATGGCTACACCTTC.